This TCR beta chain is from a study of blood T cells in healthy people across ages. Isolated PBMCs totaled at least 6 million in each sample. It was with a sample-barcoded 5' primer and a J-beta primer mix that a second PCR of about 7 to 12 cycles was run. A template-switch adaptor containing 12 random nucleotides labeled each cDNA molecule. TCRdb reanalysed the 5' RACE reads using MiXCR and keeps one entry per CDR3 protein. The sample comprises 580,000 or so distinct CDR3 sequences, around half of which are singletons, and around 25% rests with the top ten. This CDR3 spans 14 amino acids. V was cut by 1 base and J by 3 bases, with 12 bases left in between. CDR1 is DFQATT and CDR2 is SNEGSKA in the germline V gene (reference sequence).

Material: blood. The TCR was taken from a man older than 75 in good health. The chain links TRBV20-1 to TRBJ1-2; the D is unclear. For the CDR3, the DNA is TGCAGTGCTAGAGTAGGAACAGATCACTATGGCTACACCTTC. It is translated as CSARVGTDHYGYTF.